This is a list of T cell receptor beta chains from one sample in a study of early T cells in non-severe SARS-CoV-2 infection. Each CDR3 protein is one row after TCRdb ran MiXCR on the 5' RACE reads. The table has some 30,000 distinct CDR3 sequences, 4% to 5% seen once. The sample consisted of whole blood. The receptor set was obtained from an adult who was a healthcare worker with PCR-confirmed SARS-CoV-2 infection or an uninfected control (not recorded which). Both conserved end residues are part of each CDR3. The order of the fields is V gene, D gene, clone size, J gene, CDR3 protein, CDR3 DNA. A D gene is named only where the DNA matches it firmly. A row's size may be missing; if present it is once, few, many or a size class.

>TRBV7-6|TRBD2|many|TRBJ2-2
CASSLTLGGTGELFF
TGTGCCAGCAGCTTGACGCTGGGGGGGACCGGGGAGCTGTTTTTT
>TRBV4-2|NA|many|TRBJ2-3
CASSQALGSTDTQYF
TGTGCCAGCAGCCAAGCACTAGGTAGCACAGATACGCAGTATTTT
>TRBV6-6|NA|many|TRBJ1-3
CASSSLGGNTIYF
TGTGCCAGCAGTTCGTTGGGTGGAAACACCATATATTTT
>TRBV29-1|NA|many|TRBJ1-1
CSVLGRAEAFF
TGCAGCGTTCTTGGGAGGGCTGAAGCTTTCTTT
>TRBV29-1|NA|many|TRBJ2-7
CSVEGQGDEQYF
TGCAGCGTTGAAGGCCAGGGTGACGAGCAGTACTTC
>TRBV9|TRBD1|many|TRBJ1-5
CASSSGTGNQPQHF
TGTGCCAGCAGCTCCGGGACAGGTAATCAGCCCCAGCATTTT
>TRBV12-3/TRBV12-4|NA|many|TRBJ2-3
CASGTQGYTDTQYF
TGTGCCAGCGGGACCCAGGGGTACACAGATACGCAGTATTTT
>TRBV20-1|TRBD1|many|TRBJ1-5
CSARANPGQPIRSNQPQHF
TGCAGTGCTAGAGCTAACCCGGGACAGCCTATTAGGAGCAATCAGCCCCAGCATTTT
>TRBV27|NA|many|TRBJ2-3
CASSSRTASTDTQYF
TGTGCCAGCAGTAGTCGGACAGCTAGCACAGATACGCAGTATTTT
>TRBV6-6|NA|many|TRBJ2-5
CASSYRTNQETQYF
TGTGCCAGCAGTTACCGGACCAACCAAGAGACCCAGTACTTC
>TRBV12-3/TRBV12-4|NA|many|TRBJ2-1
CASSLGGGHEQFF
TGTGCCAGCAGTTTGGGAGGGGGCCATGAGCAGTTCTTC
>TRBV19|NA|many|TRBJ2-2
CASSSLVVNTGELFF
TGTGCCAGTAGTAGTCTTGTGGTGAACACCGGGGAGCTGTTTTTT
>TRBV14|NA|many|TRBJ2-5
CASSQDLGNRQETQYF
TGTGCCAGCAGCCAAGATCTGGGCAACCGCCAAGAGACCCAGTACTTC
>TRBV19|NA|many|TRBJ2-1
CASSAVGGAAYNEQFF
TGTGCCAGTAGCGCGGTAGGGGGGGCGGCCTACAATGAGCAGTTCTTC
>TRBV9|NA|many|TRBJ1-2
CASSVGPGFNYGYTF
TGTGCCAGCAGCGTAGGCCCGGGTTTCAACTATGGCTACACCTTC
>TRBV6-5|TRBD1|many|TRBJ2-7
CASRRQQGSYEQYF
TGTGCCAGCAGACGTCAACAGGGGTCTTACGAGCAGTACTTC
>TRBV11-1|NA|many|TRBJ2-3
CASSGERTDTQYF
TGTGCCAGCAGCGGAGAGCGGACAGATACGCAGTATTTT
>TRBV3-2|NA|many|TRBJ2-1
CASSQSGPTYNEQFF
TGTGCCAGCAGCCAAAGTGGGCCCACCTACAATGAGCAGTTCTTC
>TRBV12-3/TRBV12-4|TRBD1|many|TRBJ2-3
CASSLDRADTQYF
TGTGCCAGCAGTTTGGACAGGGCAGATACGCAGTATTTT
>TRBV9|TRBD1|many|TRBJ2-7
CASSVLGDRGNVYEQYF
TGTGCCAGCAGCGTTTTGGGGGACAGGGGGAATGTTTACGAGCAGTACTTC
>TRBV4-2|NA|many|TRBJ1-2
CASSQENRQGYTF
TGTGCCAGCAGCCAAGAAAATAGGCAGGGCTACACCTTC
>TRBV3-1|TRBD2|few|TRBJ2-1
CASSQKTTSGTFNEQFF
TGTGCCAGCAGCCAAAAGACGACTAGCGGGACGTTCAATGAGCAGTTCTTC
>TRBV28|NA|many|TRBJ2-3
CASRVTDTQYF
TGTGCCAGCAGGGTCACAGATACGCAGTATTTT
>TRBV5-4|NA|many|TRBJ2-1
CASSLPSTGINEQFF
TGTGCCAGCAGCTTGCCCTCGACAGGAATTAATGAGCAGTTCTTC
>TRBV4-2|NA|many|TRBJ1-1
CASSQEGLGETEAFF
TGTGCCAGCAGCCAAGAGGGGCTAGGGGAAACTGAAGCTTTCTTT
>TRBV6-5|NA|many|TRBJ1-2
CASRIPGRSLNYGYTF
TGTGCCAGCAGGATCCCGGGACGGTCTTTAAACTATGGCTACACCTTC
>TRBV6-4|NA|many|TRBJ2-2
CASSDRGLGELFF
TGTGCCAGCAGTGACAGGGGCCTCGGGGAGCTGTTTTTT
>TRBV29-1|TRBD2|many|TRBJ2-7
CSVVASGPSSYEQYF
TGCAGCGTTGTGGCTAGCGGGCCTAGCTCCTACGAGCAGTACTTC
>TRBV20-1|TRBD1|many|TRBJ2-7
CSAGDPTGFTYEQYF
TGCAGTGCTGGGGACCCGACAGGGTTTACCTACGAGCAGTACTTC
>TRBV11-2|NA|many|TRBJ2-1
CASSLYPNGNEQFF
TGTGCCAGCAGCCTTTATCCAAACGGAAATGAGCAGTTCTTC
>TRBV28|TRBD1|many|TRBJ2-7
CASSPRTGSYEQYF
TGTGCCAGCAGTCCTAGGACAGGGTCCTACGAGCAGTACTTC
>TRBV11-2|TRBD2|many|TRBJ2-3
CASSKGLAGRTDTQYF
TGTGCCAGCAGCAAGGGACTAGCGGGGAGAACAGATACGCAGTATTTT
>TRBV5-4|TRBD1|many|TRBJ2-4
CASSPGQGRKNIQYF
TGTGCCAGCAGCCCTGGACAGGGGCGTAAAAACATTCAGTACTTC
>TRBV7-8|NA|many|TRBJ1-3
CASSFGEANSGNTIYF
TGTGCCAGCAGCTTTGGGGAAGCAAACTCTGGAAACACCATATATTTT
>TRBV7-6|TRBD2|once|TRBJ2-7
CASSLNRLAGGTYEQYF
TGTGCCAGCAGCTTAAACCGTCTAGCGGGGGGAACCTACGAGCAGTACTTC
>TRBV5-4|NA|NA|TRBJ2-1
CASSLGSTYNEQFF
TGTGCCAGCAGCTTGGGTTCCACCTACAATGAGCAGTTCTTC
>TRBV9|NA|many|TRBJ2-5
CASSVATPGASHRQETQYF
TGTGCCAGCAGCGTAGCTACCCCGGGAGCCTCCCATCGCCAAGAGACCCAGTACTTC
>TRBV5-4|NA|many|TRBJ2-1
CASSLSTGSDEQFF
TGTGCCAGCAGCTTAAGTACAGGGAGCGATGAGCAGTTCTTC
>TRBV29-1|TRBD1|few|TRBJ2-7
CSVPMTGDEQYF
TGCAGCGTTCCAATGACAGGGGACGAGCAGTACTTC
>TRBV5-6|NA|many|TRBJ2-5
CASSLAVAETQYF
TGTGCCAGCAGCTTGGCCGTAGCAGAGACCCAGTACTTC